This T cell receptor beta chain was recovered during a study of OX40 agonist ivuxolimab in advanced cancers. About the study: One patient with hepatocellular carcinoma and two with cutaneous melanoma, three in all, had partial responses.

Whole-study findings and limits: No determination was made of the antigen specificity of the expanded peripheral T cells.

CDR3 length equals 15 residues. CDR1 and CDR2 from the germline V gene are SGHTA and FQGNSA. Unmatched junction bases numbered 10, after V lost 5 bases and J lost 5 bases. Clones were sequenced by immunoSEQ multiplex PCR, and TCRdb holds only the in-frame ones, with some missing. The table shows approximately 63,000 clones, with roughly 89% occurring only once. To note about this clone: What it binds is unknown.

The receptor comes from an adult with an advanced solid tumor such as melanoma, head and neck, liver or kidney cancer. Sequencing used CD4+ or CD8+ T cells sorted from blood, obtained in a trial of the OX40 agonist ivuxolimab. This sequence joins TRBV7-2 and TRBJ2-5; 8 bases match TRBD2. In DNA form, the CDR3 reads TGTGCCAGCAGCCCTGACAGCGGGAGCCGTGAGACCCAGTACTTC. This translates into CASSPDSGSRETQYF.